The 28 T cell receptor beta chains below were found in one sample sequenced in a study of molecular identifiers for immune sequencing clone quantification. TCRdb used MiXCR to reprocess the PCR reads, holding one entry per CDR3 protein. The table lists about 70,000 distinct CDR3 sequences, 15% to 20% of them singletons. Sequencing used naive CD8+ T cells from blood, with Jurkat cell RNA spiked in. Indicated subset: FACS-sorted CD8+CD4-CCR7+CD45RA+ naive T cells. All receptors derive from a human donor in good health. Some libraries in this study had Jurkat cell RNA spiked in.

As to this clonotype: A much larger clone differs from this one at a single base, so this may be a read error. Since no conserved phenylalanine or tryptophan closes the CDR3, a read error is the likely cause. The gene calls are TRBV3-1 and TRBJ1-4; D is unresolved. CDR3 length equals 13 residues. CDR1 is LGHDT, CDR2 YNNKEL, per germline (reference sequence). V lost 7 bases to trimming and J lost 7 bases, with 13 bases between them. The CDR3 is CASNGGLGEKLFS. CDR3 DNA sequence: TGTGCCAGCAATGGAGGGTTGGGTGAAAAACTGTTTTCT.

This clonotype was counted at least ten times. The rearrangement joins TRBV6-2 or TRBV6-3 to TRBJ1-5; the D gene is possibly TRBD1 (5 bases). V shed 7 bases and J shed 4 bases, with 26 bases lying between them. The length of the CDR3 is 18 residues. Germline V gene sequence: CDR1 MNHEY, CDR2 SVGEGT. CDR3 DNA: TGTGCCAGCACCTCACCCGCCCAGGGACGGCAAAGGAATCAGCCCCAGCATTTT. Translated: CASTSPAQGRQRNQPQHF.

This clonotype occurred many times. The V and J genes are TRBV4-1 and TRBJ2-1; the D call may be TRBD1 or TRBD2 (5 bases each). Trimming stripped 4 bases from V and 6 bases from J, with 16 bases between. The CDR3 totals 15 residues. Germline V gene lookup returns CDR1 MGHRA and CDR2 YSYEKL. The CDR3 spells CASSLTRTGANEQFF. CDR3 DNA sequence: TGCGCCAGCAGCCTAACTAGGACCGGGGCCAATGAGCAGTTCTTC.

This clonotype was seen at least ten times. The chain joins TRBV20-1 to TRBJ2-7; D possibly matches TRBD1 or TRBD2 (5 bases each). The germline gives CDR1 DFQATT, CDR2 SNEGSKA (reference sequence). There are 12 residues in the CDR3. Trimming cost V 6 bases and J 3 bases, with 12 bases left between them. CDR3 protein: CSAPGQGYEQYF. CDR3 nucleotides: TGCAGTGCCCCGGGGCAGGGCTACGAGCAGTACTTC.

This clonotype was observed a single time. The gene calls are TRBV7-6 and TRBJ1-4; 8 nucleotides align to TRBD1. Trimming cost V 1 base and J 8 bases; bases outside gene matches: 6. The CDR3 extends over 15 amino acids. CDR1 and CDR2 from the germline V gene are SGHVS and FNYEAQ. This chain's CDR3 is CASSLERQGWEKLFF. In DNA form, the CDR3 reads TGTGCCAGCAGCTTAGAGAGACAGGGGTGGGAAAAACTGTTTTTT.

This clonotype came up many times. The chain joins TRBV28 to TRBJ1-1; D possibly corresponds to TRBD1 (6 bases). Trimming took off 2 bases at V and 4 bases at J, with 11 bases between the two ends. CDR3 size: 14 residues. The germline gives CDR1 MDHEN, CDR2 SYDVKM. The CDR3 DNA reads TGTGCCAGCAGTTTAATTGAGGGGGTCACTGAAGCTTTCTTT. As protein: CASSLIEGVTEAFF.

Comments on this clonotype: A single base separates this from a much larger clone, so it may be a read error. This chain's CDR3 is CTSSLDRRFPNTGELFF. The CDR3 coding sequence is TGTACCAGCAGCTTAGATCGCAGGTTTCCGAACACCGGGGAGCTGTTTTTT. The rearrangement joins TRBV7-8 to TRBJ2-2; D remains ambiguous. The CDR3 contains 17 residues. Looked up from germline, CDR1 is SGHVS and CDR2 is FQNEAQ. Drawing the rest from reference TRBV7-8 and TRBJ2-2, the complete variable domain is GAGVSQSPRYKVAKRGQDVALRCDPISGHVSLFWYQQALGQGPEFLTYFQNEAQLDKSGLPSDRFFAERPEGSVSTLKIQRTQQEDSAVYLCTSSLDRRFPNTGELFFGEGSRLTVL.

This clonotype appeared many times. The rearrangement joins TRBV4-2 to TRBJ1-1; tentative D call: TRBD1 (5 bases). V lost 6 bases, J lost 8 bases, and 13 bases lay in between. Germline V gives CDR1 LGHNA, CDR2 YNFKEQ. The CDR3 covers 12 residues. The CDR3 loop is CASRGAEAEAFF. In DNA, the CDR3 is TGTGCCAGCAGAGGGGCAGAGGCCGAAGCTTTCTTT.

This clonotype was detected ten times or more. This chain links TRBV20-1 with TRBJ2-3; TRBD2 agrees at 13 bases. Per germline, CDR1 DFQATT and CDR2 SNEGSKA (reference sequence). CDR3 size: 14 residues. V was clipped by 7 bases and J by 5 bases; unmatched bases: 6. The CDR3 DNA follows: TGCAGTGTAGTGACTAGCGGGAGGCTAGATACGCAGTATTTT. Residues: CSVVTSGRLDTQYF.

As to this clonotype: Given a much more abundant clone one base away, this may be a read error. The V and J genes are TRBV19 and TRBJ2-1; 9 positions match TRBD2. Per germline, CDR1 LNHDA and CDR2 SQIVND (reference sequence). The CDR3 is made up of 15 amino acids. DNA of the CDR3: TGTGCCAGTAGTATTAGCGGGAGTTCCTACAGTGAGCAGTTCTTC. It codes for CASSISGSSYSEQFF.

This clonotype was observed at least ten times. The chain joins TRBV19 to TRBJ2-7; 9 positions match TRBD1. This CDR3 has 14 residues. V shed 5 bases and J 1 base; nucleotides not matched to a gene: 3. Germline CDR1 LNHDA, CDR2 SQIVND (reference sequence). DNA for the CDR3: TGTGCCAGTAGTTCCGGGACAGGGTCCTACGAGCAGTACTTC. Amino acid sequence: CASSSGTGSYEQYF.

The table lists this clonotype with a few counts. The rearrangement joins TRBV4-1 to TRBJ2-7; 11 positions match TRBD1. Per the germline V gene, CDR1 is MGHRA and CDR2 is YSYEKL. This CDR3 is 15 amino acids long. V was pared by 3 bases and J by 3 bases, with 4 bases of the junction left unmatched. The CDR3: CASSHTGQGVYEQYF. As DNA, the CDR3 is TGCGCCAGCAGCCACACGGGACAGGGGGTCTACGAGCAGTACTTC.

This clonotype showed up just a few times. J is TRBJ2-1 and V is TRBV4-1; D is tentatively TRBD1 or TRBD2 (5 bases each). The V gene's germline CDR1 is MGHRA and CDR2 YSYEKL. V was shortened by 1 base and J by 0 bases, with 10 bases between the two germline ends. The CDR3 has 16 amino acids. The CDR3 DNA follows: TGCGCCAGCAGCCAAGCCCCCGGGGCCTCCTACAATGAGCAGTTCTTC. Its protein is CASSQAPGASYNEQFF.

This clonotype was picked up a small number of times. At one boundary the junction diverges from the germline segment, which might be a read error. In nucleotides, the CDR3 is TGTGCCAGCAGCGTATTGGGGGAAAGTGGAAACGCCATATATTTT. It translates to CASSVLGESGNAIYF. The chain carries TRBV9 and TRBJ1-3; D is possibly TRBD1 (5 bases). The V gene's germline CDR1 is SGDLS and CDR2 YYNGEE. This CDR3 region has 15 residues.

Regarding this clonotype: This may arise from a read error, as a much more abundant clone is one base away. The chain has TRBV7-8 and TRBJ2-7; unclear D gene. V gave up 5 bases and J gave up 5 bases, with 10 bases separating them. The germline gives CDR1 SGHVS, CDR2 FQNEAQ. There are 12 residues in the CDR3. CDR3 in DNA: TGTGCCAGCAGCCGCGTAGGAAACGAGCAGTACTTC. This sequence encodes CASSRVGNEQYF.

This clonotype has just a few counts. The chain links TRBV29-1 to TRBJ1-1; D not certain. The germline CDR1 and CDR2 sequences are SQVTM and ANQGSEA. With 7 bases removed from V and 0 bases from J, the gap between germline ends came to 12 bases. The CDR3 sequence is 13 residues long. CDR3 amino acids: CSADPGMNTEAFF. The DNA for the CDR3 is TGCAGCGCCGACCCGGGGATGAACACTGAAGCTTTCTTT. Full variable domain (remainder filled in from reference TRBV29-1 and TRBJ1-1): SAVISQKPSRDICQRGTSLTIQCQVDSQVTMMFWYRQQPGQSLTLIATANQGSEATYESGFVIDKFPISRPNLTFSTLTVSNMSPEDSSIYLCSADPGMNTEAFFGQGTRLTVV.

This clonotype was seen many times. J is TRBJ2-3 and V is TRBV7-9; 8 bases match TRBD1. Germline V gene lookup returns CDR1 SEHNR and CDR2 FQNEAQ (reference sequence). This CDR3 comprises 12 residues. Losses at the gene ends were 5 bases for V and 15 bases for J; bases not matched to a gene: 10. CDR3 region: CASSGVDRGRYF. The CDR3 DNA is TGTGCCAGCAGCGGAGTTGACAGGGGACGATATTTT.

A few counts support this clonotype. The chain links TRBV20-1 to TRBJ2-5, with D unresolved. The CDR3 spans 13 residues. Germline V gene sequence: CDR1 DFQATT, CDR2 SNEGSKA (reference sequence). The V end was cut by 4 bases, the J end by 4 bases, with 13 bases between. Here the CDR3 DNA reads TGCAGTGCTAACCCCCAGTTCGGAGAGACCCAGTACTTC. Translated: CSANPQFGETQYF.

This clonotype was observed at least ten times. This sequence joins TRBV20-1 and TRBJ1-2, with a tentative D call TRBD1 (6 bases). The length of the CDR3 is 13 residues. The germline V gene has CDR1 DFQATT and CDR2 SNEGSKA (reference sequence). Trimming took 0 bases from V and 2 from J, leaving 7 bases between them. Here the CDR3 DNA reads TGCAGTGCTAGAGATACAGGGAACTATGGCTACACCTTC. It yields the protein CSARDTGNYGYTF.

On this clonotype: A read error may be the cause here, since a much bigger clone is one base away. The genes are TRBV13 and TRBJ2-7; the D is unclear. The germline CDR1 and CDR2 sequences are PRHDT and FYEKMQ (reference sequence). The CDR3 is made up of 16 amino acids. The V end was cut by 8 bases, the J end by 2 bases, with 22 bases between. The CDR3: CASGLFRSTDPYEQYF. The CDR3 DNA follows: TGTGCCAGCGGCCTATTTCGAAGTACAGACCCCTACGAGCAGTACTTC.

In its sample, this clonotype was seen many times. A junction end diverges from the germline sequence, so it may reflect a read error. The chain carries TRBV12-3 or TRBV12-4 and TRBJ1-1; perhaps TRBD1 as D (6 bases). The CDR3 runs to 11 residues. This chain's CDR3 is CASSFGQRGGF. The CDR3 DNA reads TGTGCCAGCAGTTTCGGACAGCGGGGTGGATTT.

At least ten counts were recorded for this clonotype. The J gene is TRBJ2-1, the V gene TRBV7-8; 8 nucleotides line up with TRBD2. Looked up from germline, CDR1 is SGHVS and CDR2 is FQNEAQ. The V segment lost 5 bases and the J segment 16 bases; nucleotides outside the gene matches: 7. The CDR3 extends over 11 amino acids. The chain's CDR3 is CASSPPGLVFF. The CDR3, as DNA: TGTGCCAGCAGCCCTCCGGGACTAGTATTCTTC.

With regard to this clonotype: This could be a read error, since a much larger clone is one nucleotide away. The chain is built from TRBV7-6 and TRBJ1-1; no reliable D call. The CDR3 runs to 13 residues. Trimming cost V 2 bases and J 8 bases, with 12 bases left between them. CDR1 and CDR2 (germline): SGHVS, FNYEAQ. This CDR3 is CASSLKKGGEAFF. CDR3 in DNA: TGTGCCAGCAGCTTAAAAAAGGGTGGGGAAGCTTTCTTT.

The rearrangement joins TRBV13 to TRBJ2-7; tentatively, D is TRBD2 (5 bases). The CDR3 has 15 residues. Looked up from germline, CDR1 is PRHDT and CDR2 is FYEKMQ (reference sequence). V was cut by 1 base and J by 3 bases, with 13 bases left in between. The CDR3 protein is CASSLVGSENYEQYF. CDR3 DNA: TGTGCCAGCAGCTTAGTTGGTAGCGAGAACTACGAGCAGTACTTC.

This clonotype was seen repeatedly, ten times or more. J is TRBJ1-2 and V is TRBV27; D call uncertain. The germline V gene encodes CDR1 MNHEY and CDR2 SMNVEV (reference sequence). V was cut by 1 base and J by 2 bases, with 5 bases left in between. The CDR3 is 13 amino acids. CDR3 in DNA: TGTGCCAGCAGTTTATATCCGAACTATGGCTACACCTTC. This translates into CASSLYPNYGYTF.

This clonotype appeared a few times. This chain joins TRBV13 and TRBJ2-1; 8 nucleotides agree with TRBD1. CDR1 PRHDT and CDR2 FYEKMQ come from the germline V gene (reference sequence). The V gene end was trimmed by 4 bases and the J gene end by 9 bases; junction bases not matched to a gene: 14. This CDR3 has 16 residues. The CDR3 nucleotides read TGTGCCAGCAGCTCCGGTTCAGGGGGCCGAGGCGGTGAGCAGTTCTTC. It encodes CASSSGSGGRGGEQFF.

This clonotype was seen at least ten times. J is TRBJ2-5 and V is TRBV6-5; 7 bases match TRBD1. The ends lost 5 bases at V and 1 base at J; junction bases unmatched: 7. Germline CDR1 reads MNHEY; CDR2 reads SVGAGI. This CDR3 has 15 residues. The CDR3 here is CASSAGTDIQETQYF. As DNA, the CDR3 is TGTGCCAGCAGTGCAGGGACAGACATCCAAGAGACCCAGTACTTC.

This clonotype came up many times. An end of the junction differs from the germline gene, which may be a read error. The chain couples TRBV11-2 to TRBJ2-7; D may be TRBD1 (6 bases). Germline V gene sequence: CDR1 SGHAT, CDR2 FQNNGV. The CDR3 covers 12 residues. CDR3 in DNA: TGTGCCAGCAGCCGGACTCAGGGGCCCTTGAGCTTC. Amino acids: CASSRTQGPLSF. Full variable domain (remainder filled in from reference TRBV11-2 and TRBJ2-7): EAGVAQSPRYKIIEKRQSVAFWCNPISGHATLYWYQQILGQGPKLLIQFQNNGVVDDSQLPKDRFSAERLKGVDSTLKIQPAKLEDSAVYLCASSRTQGPLSFGPGTRLTVT.